The sequence of this T cell receptor beta chain was determined in a study of T cell responses to AZD1222 COVID-19 vaccine. Study-wide points: The sample set comprised mostly white British donors with more females, and clonal diversity was possibly underestimated.

On this clone: Its antigen is still unknown.

Data came from immunoSEQ multiplex PCR; TCRdb stores just in-frame clones and leaves some out. The sample records fewer than 120,000 clones, about 90% being singletons. The CDR3 extends over 17 amino acids. CDR1 is SNHLY and CDR2 is FYNNEI in the germline V gene. V lost 6 bases to trimming and J lost 2 bases; unmatched junction nucleotides: 12. Specimen: peripheral blood, collected on day 0 of AZD1222 vaccination. This chain connects TRBV2 to TRBJ1-2, with 10 positions matching TRBD1. This clonotype was sampled from an adult in good health. CDR3 protein: CASRARTGGGRNYGYTF. CDR3 DNA: TGTGCCAGCAGGGCCCGGACAGGGGGAGGACGAAACTATGGCTACACCTTC.